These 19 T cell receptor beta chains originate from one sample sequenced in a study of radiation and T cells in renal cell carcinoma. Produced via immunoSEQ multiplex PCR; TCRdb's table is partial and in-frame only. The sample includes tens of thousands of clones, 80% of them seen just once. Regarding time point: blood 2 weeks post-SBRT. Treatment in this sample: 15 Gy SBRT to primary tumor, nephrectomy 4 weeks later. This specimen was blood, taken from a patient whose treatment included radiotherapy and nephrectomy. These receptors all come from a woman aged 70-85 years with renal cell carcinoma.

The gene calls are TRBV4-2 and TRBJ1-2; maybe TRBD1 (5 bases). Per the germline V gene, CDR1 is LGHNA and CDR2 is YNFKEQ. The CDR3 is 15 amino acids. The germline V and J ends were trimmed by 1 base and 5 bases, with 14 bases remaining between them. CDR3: CASSQGLDSLYGYTF. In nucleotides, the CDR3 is TGTGCCAGCAGCCAAGGGTTAGACAGTTTATATGGCTACACCTTC.

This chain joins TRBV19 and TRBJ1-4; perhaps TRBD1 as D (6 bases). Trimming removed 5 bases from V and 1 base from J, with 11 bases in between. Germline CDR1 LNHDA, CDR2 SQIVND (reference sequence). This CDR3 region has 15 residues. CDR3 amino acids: CASSPGQLTNEKLFF. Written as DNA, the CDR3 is TGTGCCAGTAGTCCCGGACAGTTAACTAATGAAAAACTGTTTTTT.

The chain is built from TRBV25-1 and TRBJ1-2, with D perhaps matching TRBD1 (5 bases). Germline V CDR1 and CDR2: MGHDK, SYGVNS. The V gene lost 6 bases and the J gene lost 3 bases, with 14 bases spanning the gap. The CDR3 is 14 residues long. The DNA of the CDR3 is TGTGCCAGCAGCCCCCCCGGGGGGGACTATGGCTACACCTTC. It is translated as CASSPPGGDYGYTF.

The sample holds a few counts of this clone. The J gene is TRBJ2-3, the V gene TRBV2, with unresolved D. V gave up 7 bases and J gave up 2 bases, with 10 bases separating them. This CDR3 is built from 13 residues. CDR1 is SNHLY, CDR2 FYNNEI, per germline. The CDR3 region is CASMTELTDTQYF. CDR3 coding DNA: TGTGCCAGCATGACTGAGCTCACAGATACGCAGTATTTT.

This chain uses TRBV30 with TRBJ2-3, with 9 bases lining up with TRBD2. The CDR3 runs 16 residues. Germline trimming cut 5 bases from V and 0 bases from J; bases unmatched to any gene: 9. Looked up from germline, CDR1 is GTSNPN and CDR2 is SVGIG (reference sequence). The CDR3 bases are TGTGCCTGGCAACGGGGACTAGCTGGAAGCACAGATACGCAGTATTTT. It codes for CAWQRGLAGSTDTQYF. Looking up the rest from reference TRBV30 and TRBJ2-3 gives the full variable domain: SQTIHQWPATLVQPVGSPLSLECTVEGTSNPNLYWYRQAAGRGLQLLFYSVGIGQISSEVPQNLSASRPQDRQFILSSKKLLLSDSGFYLCAWQRGLAGSTDTQYFGPGTRLTVL.

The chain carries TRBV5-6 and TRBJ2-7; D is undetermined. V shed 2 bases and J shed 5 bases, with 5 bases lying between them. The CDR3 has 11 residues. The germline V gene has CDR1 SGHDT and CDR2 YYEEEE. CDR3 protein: CASSLLHEQYF. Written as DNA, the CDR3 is TGTGCCAGCAGCTTACTACACGAGCAGTACTTC. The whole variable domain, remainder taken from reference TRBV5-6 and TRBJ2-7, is DAGVTQSPTHLIKTRGQQVTLRCSPKSGHDTVSWYQQALGQGPQFIFQYYEEEERQRGNFPDRFSGHQFPNYSSELNVNALLLGDSALYLCASSLLHEQYFGPGTRLTVT.

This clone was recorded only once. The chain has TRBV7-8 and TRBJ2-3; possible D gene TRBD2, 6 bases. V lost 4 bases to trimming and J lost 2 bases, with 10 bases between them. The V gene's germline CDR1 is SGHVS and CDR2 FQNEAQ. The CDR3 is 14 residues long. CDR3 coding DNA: TGTGCCAGCAGCTCGGACTACCCCACAGATACGCAGTATTTT. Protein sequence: CASSSDYPTDTQYF.

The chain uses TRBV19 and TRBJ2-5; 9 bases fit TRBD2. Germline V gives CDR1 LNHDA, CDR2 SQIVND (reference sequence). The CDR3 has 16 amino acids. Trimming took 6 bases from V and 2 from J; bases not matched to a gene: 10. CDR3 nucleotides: TGTGCCAGTAGCACCGCTAGCGGGATGCTACAAGAGACCCAGTACTTC. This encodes CASSTASGMLQETQYF.

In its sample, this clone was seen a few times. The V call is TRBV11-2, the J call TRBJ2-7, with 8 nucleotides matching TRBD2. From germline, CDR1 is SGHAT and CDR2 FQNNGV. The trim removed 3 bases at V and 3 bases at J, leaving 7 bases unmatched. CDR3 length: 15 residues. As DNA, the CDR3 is TGTGCCAGCAGCTTGAGCGGGAGTTACGGCTACGAGCAGTACTTC. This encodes CASSLSGSYGYEQYF.

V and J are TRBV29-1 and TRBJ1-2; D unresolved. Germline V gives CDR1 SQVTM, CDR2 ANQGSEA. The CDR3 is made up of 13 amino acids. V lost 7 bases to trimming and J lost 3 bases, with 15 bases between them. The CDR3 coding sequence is TGCAGCGCCAAGGCAGGTCCTGACTATGGCTACACCTTC. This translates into CSAKAGPDYGYTF.

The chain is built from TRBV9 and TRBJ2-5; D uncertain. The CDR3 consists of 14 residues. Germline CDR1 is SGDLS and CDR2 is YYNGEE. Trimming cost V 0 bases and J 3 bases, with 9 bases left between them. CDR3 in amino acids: CASSVGVSKETQYF. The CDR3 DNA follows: TGTGCCAGCAGCGTAGGAGTTAGCAAAGAGACCCAGTACTTC.

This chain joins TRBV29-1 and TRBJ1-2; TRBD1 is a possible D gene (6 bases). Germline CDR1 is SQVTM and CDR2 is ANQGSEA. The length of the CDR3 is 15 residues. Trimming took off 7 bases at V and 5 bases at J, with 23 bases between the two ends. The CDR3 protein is CSASSGTRGGYGYTF. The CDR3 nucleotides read TGCAGCGCATCATCCGGGACCAGGGGAGGTTATGGCTACACCTTC.

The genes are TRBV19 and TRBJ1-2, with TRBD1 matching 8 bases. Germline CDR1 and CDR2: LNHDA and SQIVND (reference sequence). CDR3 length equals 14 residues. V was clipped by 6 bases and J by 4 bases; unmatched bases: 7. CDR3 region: CASRSDRDFYGYTF. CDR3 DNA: TGTGCCAGTAGGTCGGACAGGGATTTCTATGGCTACACCTTC.

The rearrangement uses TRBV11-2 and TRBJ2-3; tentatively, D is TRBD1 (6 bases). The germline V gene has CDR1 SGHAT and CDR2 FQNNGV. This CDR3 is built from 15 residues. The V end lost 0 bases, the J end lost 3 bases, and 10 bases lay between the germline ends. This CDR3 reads CASSLDGGQTDTQYF. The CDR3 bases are TGTGCCAGCAGCTTAGATGGGGGACAAACAGATACGCAGTATTTT.

CDR3 nucleotides: TGTGCCAGCAGTGAATCTAGGGGATGGACCGGGGAGCTGTTTTTT. The encoded protein is CASSESRGWTGELFF. The rearrangement uses TRBV25-1 and TRBJ2-2, with a weak D call TRBD1 (5 bases). Germline lookup yields CDR1 MGHDK and CDR2 SYGVNS. Trimming left V 1 base short and J 5 bases short, with 11 bases between. The CDR3 covers 15 residues. Using reference TRBV25-1 and TRBJ2-2 for the parts outside the CDR3, the full variable domain is EADIYQTPRYLVIGTGKKITLECSQTMGHDKMYWYQQDPGMELHLIHYSYGVNSTEKGDLSSESTVSRIRTEHFPLTLESARPSHTSQYLCASSESRGWTGELFFGEGSRLTVL.

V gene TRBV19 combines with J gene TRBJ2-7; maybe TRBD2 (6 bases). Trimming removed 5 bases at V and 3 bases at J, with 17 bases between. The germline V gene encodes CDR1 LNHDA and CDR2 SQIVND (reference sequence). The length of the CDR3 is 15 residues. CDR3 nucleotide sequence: TGTGCCAGTAGTGTATATAGCGGTACTAACTACGAGCAGTACTTC. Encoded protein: CASSVYSGTNYEQYF.

Here the CDR3 reads CASSQDWSGETQYF. The CDR3 DNA reads as TGCGCCAGCAGCCAAGATTGGAGCGGCGAGACCCAGTACTTC. The rearrangement uses TRBV4-1 and TRBJ2-5; D perhaps matches TRBD2 (5 bases). Germline V gives CDR1 MGHRA, CDR2 YSYEKL. The V and J ends lost 0 bases and 5 bases respectively, with 10 bases between them. This CDR3 has 14 amino acids.

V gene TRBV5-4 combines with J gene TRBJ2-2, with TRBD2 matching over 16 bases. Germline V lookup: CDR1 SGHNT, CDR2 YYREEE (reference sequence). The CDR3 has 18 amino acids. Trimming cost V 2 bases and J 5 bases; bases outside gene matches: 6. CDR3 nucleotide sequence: TGTGCCAGCAGCTTACACCGGGGACTAGCGGGAGGGACCGGGGAGCTGTTTTTT. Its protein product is CASSLHRGLAGGTGELFF.

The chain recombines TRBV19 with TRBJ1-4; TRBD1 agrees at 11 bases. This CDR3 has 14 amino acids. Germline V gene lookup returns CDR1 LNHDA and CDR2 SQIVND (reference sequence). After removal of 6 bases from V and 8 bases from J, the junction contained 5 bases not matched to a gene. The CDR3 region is CASRGQGVGEKLFF. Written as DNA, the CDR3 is TGTGCCAGTAGGGGACAGGGGGTAGGCGAAAAACTGTTTTTT.